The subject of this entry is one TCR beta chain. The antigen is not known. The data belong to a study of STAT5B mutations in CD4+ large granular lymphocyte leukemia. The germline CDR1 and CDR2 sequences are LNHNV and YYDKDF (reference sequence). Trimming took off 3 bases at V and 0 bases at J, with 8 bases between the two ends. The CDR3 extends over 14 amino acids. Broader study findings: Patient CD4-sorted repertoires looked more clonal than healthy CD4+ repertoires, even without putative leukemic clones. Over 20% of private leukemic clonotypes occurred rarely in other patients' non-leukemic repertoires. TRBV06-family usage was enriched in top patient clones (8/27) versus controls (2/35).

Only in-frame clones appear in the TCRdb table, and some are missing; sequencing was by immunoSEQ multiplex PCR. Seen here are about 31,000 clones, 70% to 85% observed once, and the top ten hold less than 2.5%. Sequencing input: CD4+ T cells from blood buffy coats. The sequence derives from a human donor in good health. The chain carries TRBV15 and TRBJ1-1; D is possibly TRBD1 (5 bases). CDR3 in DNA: TGTGCCACCAGCAGGGCAGGGATGAACACTGAAGCTTTCTTT. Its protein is CATSRAGMNTEAFF.